Following are 5 T cell receptor beta chains from one sample sequenced in a study of blood T cell repertoires in COVID-19. Assay: immunoSEQ multiplex PCR; the TCRdb copy retains only in-frame clones and omits some. Here the sample spans 250,000 or so clones, approximately 84% being singletons. The specimen was PBMCs or T cells enriched from blood (not recorded which). These receptors originate from a woman aged 50 to 60 who had been exposed to COVID-19.

On this clone: One junction end disagrees with the germline gene, perhaps due to a read error. J is TRBJ2-5 and V is TRBV5-8; 8 positions agree with TRBD2. The CDR3 extends over 13 amino acids. Germline-derived CDR1 and CDR2 are SGHTS and YDEGEE. CDR3 DNA: TGTGCCAGCAGCTTAGTAATTGGCGGGACTAGGCACTTC. Translation gives CASSLVIGGTRHF.

CDR3 region: CAISESTPTTHTEAFF. In DNA form, the CDR3 reads TGTGCCATCAGTGAGTCAACTCCTACCACCCACACTGAAGCTTTCTTT. The V and J genes are TRBV10-3 and TRBJ1-1; the D is unclear. The CDR3 has 16 amino acids. The ends were cut back, 0 bases at V and 3 bases at J, with 14 bases in the middle. Looked up from germline, CDR1 is ENHRY and CDR2 is SYGVKD.

This clone came up once. The genes are TRBV12-5 and TRBJ2-1; D is undetermined. The length of the CDR3 is 14 residues. Per germline, CDR1 LGHNT and CDR2 FRNRAP. V was cut by 1 base and J by 0 bases, with 4 bases left in between. In nucleotides, the CDR3 is TGTGCTAGTGGTTTGGCTAGCTCCTACAATGAGCAGTTCTTC. The encoded protein is CASGLASSYNEQFF.

This clone was seen only a few times. DNA of the CDR3: TGTGCCAGCAGTTACTCCCGGGACAGCTACTATGGCTACACCTTC. Amino acids: CASSYSRDSYYGYTF. V usage is TRBV6-5 and J usage is TRBJ1-2; 7 bases are shared with TRBD1. The length of the CDR3 is 15 residues. Germline V CDR1 and CDR2: MNHEY, SVGAGI. The V and J ends lost 0 bases and 3 bases, in that order; junction bases with no gene match: 4.

The V and J genes are TRBV7-2 and TRBJ2-2, with D possibly TRBD2 on 5 matching bases. Germline values: CDR1 SGHTA, CDR2 FQGNSA. V gave up 1 base and J gave up 4 bases, with 10 bases separating them. The CDR3 is made up of 15 amino acids. CDR3: CASSLERVGTGELFF. CDR3 coding DNA: TGTGCCAGCAGCTTAGAGAGGGTGGGCACCGGGGAGCTGTTTTTT.